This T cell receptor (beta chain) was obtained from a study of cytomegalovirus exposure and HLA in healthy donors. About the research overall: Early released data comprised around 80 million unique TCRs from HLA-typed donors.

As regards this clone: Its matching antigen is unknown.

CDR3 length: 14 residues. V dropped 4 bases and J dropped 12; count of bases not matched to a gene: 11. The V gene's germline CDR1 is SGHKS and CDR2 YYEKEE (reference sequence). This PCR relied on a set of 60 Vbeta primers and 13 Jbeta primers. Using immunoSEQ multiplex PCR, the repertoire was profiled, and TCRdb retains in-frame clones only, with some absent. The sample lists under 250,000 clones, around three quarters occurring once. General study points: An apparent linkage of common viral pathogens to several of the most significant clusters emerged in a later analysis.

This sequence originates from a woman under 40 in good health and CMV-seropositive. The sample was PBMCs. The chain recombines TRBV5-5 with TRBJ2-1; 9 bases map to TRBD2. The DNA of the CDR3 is TGTGCCAGCAGCCAGACTAGCGGAGGGAGCGGGCAGTTCTTC. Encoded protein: CASSQTSGGSGQFF.